Here is one TCR beta chain with its context. The CDR3 spans 13 residues. Trimming removed 2 bases at V and 6 bases at J, with 9 bases between. Germline-derived CDR1 and CDR2 are MNHEY and SVGEGT. The method was immunoSEQ multiplex PCR; TCRdb's version includes in-frame clones alone and lacks a portion of them. The data hold roughly 240,000 clones, with 70% to 85% observed a single time. The data were obtained in a study of blood T cell repertoires in COVID-19. The TCR was taken from a woman at least 80 years old with acute or convalescent COVID-19. The chain combines TRBV6-2 or TRBV6-3 with TRBJ2-3; D ambiguous. The sample comprised peripheral blood. DNA of the CDR3: TGTGCCAGCAGTTACATCCCTATGGATACGCAGTATTTT. Translation gives CASSYIPMDTQYF.